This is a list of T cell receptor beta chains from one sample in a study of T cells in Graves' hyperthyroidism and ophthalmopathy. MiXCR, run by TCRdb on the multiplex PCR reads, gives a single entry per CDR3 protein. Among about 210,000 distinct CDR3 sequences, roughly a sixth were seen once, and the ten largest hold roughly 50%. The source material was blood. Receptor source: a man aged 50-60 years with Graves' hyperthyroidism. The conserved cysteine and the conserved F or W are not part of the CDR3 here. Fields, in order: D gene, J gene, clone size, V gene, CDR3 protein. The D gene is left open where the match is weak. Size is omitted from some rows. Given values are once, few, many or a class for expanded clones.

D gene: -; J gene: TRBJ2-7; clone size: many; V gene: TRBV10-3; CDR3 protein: ATGPRDEQY
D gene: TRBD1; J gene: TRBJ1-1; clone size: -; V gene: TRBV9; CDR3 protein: ATSRGPGNTEAF
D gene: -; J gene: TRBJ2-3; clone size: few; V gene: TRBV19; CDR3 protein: ASMNTDTQY
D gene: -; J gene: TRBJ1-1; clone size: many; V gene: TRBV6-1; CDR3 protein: ASSYGLSSTEAF
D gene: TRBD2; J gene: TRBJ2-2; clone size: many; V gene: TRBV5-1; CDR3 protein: ASSLGTSVDTGELF
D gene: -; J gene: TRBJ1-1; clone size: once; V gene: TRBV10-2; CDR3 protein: ASSENSTPNTEAF
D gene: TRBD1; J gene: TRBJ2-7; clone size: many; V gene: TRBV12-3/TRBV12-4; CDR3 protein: ASSFQGAHEQY
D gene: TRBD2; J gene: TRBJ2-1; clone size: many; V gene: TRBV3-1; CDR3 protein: ASSQWLTRGDSYNEQF
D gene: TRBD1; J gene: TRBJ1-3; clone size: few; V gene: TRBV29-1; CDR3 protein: SVMTGTSGNTIY
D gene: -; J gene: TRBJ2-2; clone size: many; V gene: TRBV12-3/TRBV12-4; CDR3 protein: ASSRSTSTGELF
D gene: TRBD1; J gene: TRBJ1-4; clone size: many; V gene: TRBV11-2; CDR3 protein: ASSGDRNEKLF
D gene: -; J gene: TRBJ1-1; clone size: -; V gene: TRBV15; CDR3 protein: ATSRAGSSTEAF
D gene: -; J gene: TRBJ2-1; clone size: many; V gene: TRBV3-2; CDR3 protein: ASSQGELAGDSYNEQF
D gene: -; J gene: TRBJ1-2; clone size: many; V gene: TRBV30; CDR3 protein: AWSVRGAGYT
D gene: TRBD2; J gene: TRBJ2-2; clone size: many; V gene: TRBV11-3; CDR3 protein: ASSLRSGRATGELF
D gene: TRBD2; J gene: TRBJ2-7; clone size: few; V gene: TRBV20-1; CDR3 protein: SYLSGGSSYEQY
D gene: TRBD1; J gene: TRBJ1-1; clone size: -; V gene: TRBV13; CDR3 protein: ASSYRGANTEAF
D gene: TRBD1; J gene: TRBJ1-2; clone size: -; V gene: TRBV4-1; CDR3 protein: ASSQLPGQGASGYT
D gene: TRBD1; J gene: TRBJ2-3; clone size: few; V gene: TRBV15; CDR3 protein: ATSRPDRGGLNTQY
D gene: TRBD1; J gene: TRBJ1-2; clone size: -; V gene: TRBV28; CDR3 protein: ASRSTGGDYGYT
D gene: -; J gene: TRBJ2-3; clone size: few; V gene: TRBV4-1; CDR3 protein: ASSQEGPYSTDTQY
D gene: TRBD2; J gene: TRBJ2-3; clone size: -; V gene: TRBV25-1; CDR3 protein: ASSDKGLESDTQY
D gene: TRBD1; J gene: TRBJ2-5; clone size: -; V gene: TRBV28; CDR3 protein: ASSWDREETQY
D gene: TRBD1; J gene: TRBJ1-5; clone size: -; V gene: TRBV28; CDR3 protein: ASSFSSRQGINQPQH
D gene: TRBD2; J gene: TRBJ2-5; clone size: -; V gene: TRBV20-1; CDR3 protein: SATGLAGLGETQY
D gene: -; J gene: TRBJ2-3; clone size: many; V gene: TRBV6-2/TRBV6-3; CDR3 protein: ASVGWISTSTDTQY
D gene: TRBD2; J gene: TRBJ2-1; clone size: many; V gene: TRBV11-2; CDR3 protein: ASSPLGGPFEQF
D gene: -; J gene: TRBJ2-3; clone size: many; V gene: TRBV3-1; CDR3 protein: ASSQDHSTDTQY
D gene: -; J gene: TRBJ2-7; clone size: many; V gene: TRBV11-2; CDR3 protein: ASSNIGHLLYEQY
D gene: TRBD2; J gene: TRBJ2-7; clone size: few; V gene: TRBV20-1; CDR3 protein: SARGGRFSSSEQY
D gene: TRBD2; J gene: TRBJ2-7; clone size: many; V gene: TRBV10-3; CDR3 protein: AIRGTSGSSYEQY
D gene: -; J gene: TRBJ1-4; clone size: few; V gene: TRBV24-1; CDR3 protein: ATSKNGVNEKLF
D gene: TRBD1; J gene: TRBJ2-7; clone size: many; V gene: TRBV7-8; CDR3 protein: ASIYGTGGFYEQY
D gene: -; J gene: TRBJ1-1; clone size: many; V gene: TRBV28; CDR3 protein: ASRLPGVGTEAF
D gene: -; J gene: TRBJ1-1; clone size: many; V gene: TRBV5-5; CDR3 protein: ASSFSVLNTEAF
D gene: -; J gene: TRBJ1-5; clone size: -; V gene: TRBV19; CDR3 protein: ASSSAGAQDQPQH
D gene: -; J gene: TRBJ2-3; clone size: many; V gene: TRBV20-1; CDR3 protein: SAQQGRGTDTQY